Sequencing of this TCR beta chain was carried out in a study of control samples from healthy donors and cancer patients. This CDR3 contains 13 residues. Between the trimmed V and J ends, which lost 2 bases and 10 bases, there was a span of 9 bases. This clone appeared a few times. Sequenced by immunoSEQ multiplex PCR; TCRdb stores in-frame clones only, minus some. Among around 140,000 clones listed, 80% to 95% were seen once. The receptor was derived from a man in his late teens or twenties in good health. What was sequenced was blood. The chain uses TRBV12-3 or TRBV12-4 and TRBJ1-6; D is ambiguous. The CDR3 loop is CASSLRADSPLHF. CDR3 in DNA: TGTGCCAGCAGTTTAAGGGCAGACTCACCCCTCCACTTT.